Following are 32 T cell receptor beta chains from one sample sequenced in a study of B cell selection in AIRE deficiency. Method: immunoSEQ multiplex PCR; TCRdb's copy keeps in-frame clones and lacks some. Of fewer than 25,000 clones listed, 95% to 97% were seen once; the top ten hold 0.15% to 0.2%. Sorting defined conventional CD4 T cells as CD4+CD127+. Sequencing input: CD4+CD127+ conventional T cells sorted from PBMCs. These TCRs come from a human donor in good health.

J is TRBJ1-1 and V is TRBV29-1; no clear D. This CDR3 is 14 amino acids long. Between the trimmed V and J ends, which lost 2 bases and 5 bases, there was a span of 15 bases. Looked up from germline, CDR1 is SQVTM and CDR2 is ANQGSEA. CDR3 coding DNA: TGCAGCGTTGAAAGGCGACTCACGGGAACTGAAGCTTTCTTT. Translation gives CSVERRLTGTEAFF.

V gene TRBV19 combines with J gene TRBJ1-2; TRBD1 matches 9 bases. V was clipped by 6 bases and J by 1 base; unmatched bases: 0. The CDR3 is 13 residues long. Per the germline V gene, CDR1 is LNHDA and CDR2 is SQIVND (reference sequence). CDR3 residues: CASRDRGNYGYTF. The CDR3 DNA reads TGTGCCAGTAGGGACAGGGGTAACTATGGCTACACCTTC.

To note about this clone: One end of the junction is discordant with germline, which a read error may explain. Different DNA sequences within this sample yield the same CDR3. J is TRBJ2-4 and V is TRBV9; D gene ambiguous. The CDR3 sequence is 15 residues long. Germline V CDR1 and CDR2: SGDLS, YYNGEE. CDR3 protein: CASSVAWGAKNIQYF. In DNA, the CDR3 is TGCGCCAGCAGCGTAGCTTGGGGTGCCAAAAACATTCAGTACTTC.

V and J are TRBV11-2 and TRBJ2-5, with 7 nucleotides matching TRBD2. The junction had 1 base not matched to a gene; V was cut back by 1 base and J by 2 bases. This CDR3 is built from 14 residues. Per the germline V gene, CDR1 is SGHAT and CDR2 is FQNNGV. The CDR3 bases are TGTGCCAGCAGCTTAGGAGCGGGGCAAGAGACCCAGTACTTC. Its translation is CASSLGAGQETQYF.

V usage is TRBV29-1 and J usage is TRBJ1-1, with D possibly matching TRBD1 (5 bases). CDR1 SQVTM and CDR2 ANQGSEA come from the germline V gene. This CDR3 is 13 amino acids long. V was clipped by 5 bases and J by 0 bases, with 10 bases between them. The CDR3 spells CSVWATVNTEAFF. CDR3 nucleotide sequence: TGCAGCGTTTGGGCGACAGTGAACACTGAAGCTTTCTTT.

The chain combines TRBV5-1 with TRBJ2-5; D might be TRBD2 (6 bases). Trimming stripped 7 bases from V and 2 bases from J, with 15 bases between. The CDR3 has 14 amino acids. Germline V lookup: CDR1 SGHRS, CDR2 YFSETQ. The DNA of the CDR3 is TGCGCCAGCGGGCGGGGTGAGGAACAAGAGACCCAGTACTTC. Its translation is CASGRGEEQETQYF.

The chain couples TRBV5-1 to TRBJ2-2; 10 positions agree with TRBD1. Per germline, CDR1 SGHRS and CDR2 YFSETQ. The trim removed 3 bases at V and 6 bases at J, leaving 5 bases unmatched. The CDR3 has 15 amino acids. This CDR3 reads CASSWDRGEAGELFF. The CDR3 DNA reads TGCGCCAGCAGCTGGGACAGGGGAGAAGCCGGGGAGCTGTTTTTT.

This clone occurred a few times. The rearrangement uses TRBV13 and TRBJ1-2; 7 bases agree with TRBD1. V was pared by 5 bases and J by 2 bases, with 8 bases of the junction left unmatched. The CDR3 is 15 residues long. The germline CDR1 and CDR2 sequences are PRHDT and FYEKMQ (reference sequence). DNA for the CDR3: TGTGCCAGCAGCCAATCCGACAGGGCGAACTATGGCTACACCTTC. This encodes CASSQSDRANYGYTF. The whole variable domain, filled in from reference TRBV13 and TRBJ1-2, reads AAGVIQSPRHLIKEKRETATLKCYPIPRHDTVYWYQQGPGQDPQFLISFYEKMQSDKGSIPDRFSAQQFSDYHSELNMSSLELGDSALYFCASSQSDRANYGYTFGSGTRLTVV.

The chain couples TRBV5-1 to TRBJ1-4, with TRBD1 identical over 7 bases. Germline assignment: CDR1 SGHRS and CDR2 YFSETQ. The CDR3 is 16 residues long. V was pared by 0 bases and J by 5 bases, with 7 bases of the junction left unmatched. The CDR3 region is CASSLDEDRQNEKLFF. The CDR3 DNA is TGCGCCAGCAGCTTGGATGAGGACAGGCAAAATGAAAAACTGTTTTTT.

The V call is TRBV5-5, the J call TRBJ1-1, with 7 bases fitting TRBD1. The CDR3 extends over 15 amino acids. V was pared by 4 bases and J by 0 bases, with 6 bases of the junction left unmatched. The germline gives CDR1 SGHKS, CDR2 YYEKEE (reference sequence). The CDR3 nucleotides read TGTGCCAGCAGCCCTCAGACAGGGCTGAACACTGAAGCTTTCTTT. Its protein product is CASSPQTGLNTEAFF.

The chain carries TRBV6-5 and TRBJ2-5; D ambiguous. Germline V gene data show CDR1 as MNHEY and CDR2 as SVGAGI. The CDR3 has 14 residues. V gave up 2 bases and J gave up 1 base, with 8 bases separating them. This CDR3 reads CASSYDTFQETQYF. The CDR3 nucleotides read TGTGCCAGCAGTTACGATACATTCCAAGAGACCCAGTACTTC.

The V call is TRBV11-2, the J call TRBJ2-5; 9 bases are a match to TRBD1. Germline V gene data show CDR1 as SGHAT and CDR2 as FQNNGV. The CDR3 consists of 16 residues. The V gene end was trimmed by 5 bases and the J gene end by 5 bases; junction bases not matched to a gene: 12. CDR3 sequence reads: CASSLGGGQGWETQYF. For the CDR3, the DNA is TGTGCCAGCAGCCTCGGGGGCGGACAGGGGTGGGAGACCCAGTACTTC.

CDR3 sequence reads: CASSYWGGKLFF. The CDR3, as DNA: TGTGCCAGCAGTTACTGGGGGGGAAAACTGTTTTTT. This chain joins TRBV6-5 and TRBJ1-4, with D possibly being TRBD1 (5 bases). Germline V gene sequence: CDR1 MNHEY, CDR2 SVGAGI. Between the trimmed V and J ends, which lost 1 base and 10 bases, there was a span of 7 bases. The CDR3 totals 12 residues.

The V call is TRBV10-3, the J call TRBJ2-1; D is unresolved. The ends were cut back, 4 bases at V and 3 bases at J, with 7 bases in the middle. Germline V lookup: CDR1 ENHRY, CDR2 SYGVKD. The length of the CDR3 is 13 residues. CDR3 region: CAISAEVYNEQFF. CDR3 sequence (DNA): TGTGCCATCAGTGCGGAAGTCTACAATGAGCAGTTCTTC.

The genes are TRBV27 and TRBJ1-1; no clear D. CDR1 is MNHEY, CDR2 SMNVEV, per germline (reference sequence). The CDR3 consists of 16 residues. V was trimmed by 5 bases and J by 3 bases, leaving 19 bases between them. CDR3 sequence (DNA): TGTGCCAGCAGTCATTCCCTCCTTGGCGGGGACACTGAAGCTTTCTTT. Protein sequence: CASSHSLLGGDTEAFF.

The chain carries TRBV29-1 and TRBJ2-7, with no clear D. Trimming removed 5 bases from V and 1 base from J, with 6 bases in between. The CDR3 is made up of 11 amino acids. The germline gives CDR1 SQVTM, CDR2 ANQGSEA. CDR3 in amino acids: CSVLVSYEQYF. CDR3 sequence (DNA): TGCAGCGTTCTCGTTTCCTACGAGCAGTACTTC.

This chain links TRBV29-1 with TRBJ2-5, with D hard to call. CDR1 is SQVTM, CDR2 ANQGSEA, per germline. Trimming stripped 4 bases from V and 5 bases from J, with 14 bases between. The CDR3 runs to 13 residues. The CDR3 DNA reads as TGCAGCGTTGCGGGCAGGATGAGGGAGACCCAGTACTTC. Translating gives CSVAGRMRETQYF.

The chain links TRBV11-2 to TRBJ2-7; D call uncertain. CDR1 and CDR2 (germline): SGHAT, FQNNGV. V lost 6 bases and J lost 2, with 8 bases in between. The CDR3 runs 12 residues. CDR3: CASSPEPYEQYF. The DNA of the CDR3 is TGTGCCAGCAGTCCAGAGCCCTACGAGCAGTACTTC.

This clone was found once. The chain is built from TRBV6-1 and TRBJ1-4; TRBD1 matches at 8 bases. The CDR3 is 16 amino acids. Germline CDR1 reads MNHNS; CDR2 reads SASEGT. J was trimmed by 8 bases and V by 2 bases; bases with no gene match: 10. CDR3 in amino acids: CASSELFDRGGEKLFF. DNA for the CDR3: TGTGCCAGCAGTGAACTGTTCGACAGGGGTGGGGAAAAACTGTTTTTT.

This chain connects TRBV11-2 to TRBJ2-1; TRBD2 is a possible D gene (7 bases). The CDR3 extends over 14 amino acids. Trimming took off 3 bases at V and 8 bases at J, with 14 bases between the two ends. CDR1 is SGHAT and CDR2 is FQNNGV in the germline V gene. In DNA, the CDR3 is TGTGCCAGCAGCTTTGGGGGGGCCGCGGATGAGCAGTTCTTC. It specifies CASSFGGAADEQFF.

The CDR3: CASSSIRLAGSGNTGELFF. CDR3 coding DNA: TGCGCCAGCAGCTCCATTCGACTAGCGGGGTCCGGGAACACCGGGGAGCTGTTTTTT. The chain combines TRBV5-1 with TRBJ2-2; 11 positions match TRBD2. The trim removed 3 bases at V and 1 base at J, leaving 11 bases unmatched. Germline assignment: CDR1 SGHRS and CDR2 YFSETQ. CDR3 length equals 19 residues.

The J gene is TRBJ2-6, the V gene TRBV19; possibly TRBD2 for D (5 bases). Germline CDR1 LNHDA, CDR2 SQIVND (reference sequence). This CDR3 has 14 residues. Trimming pared 6 bases from V and 1 base from J, leaving 7 bases between. CDR3 protein: CASSGVSGANVLTF. DNA for the CDR3: TGTGCCAGTAGCGGGGTTTCTGGGGCCAACGTCCTGACTTTC.

The chain links TRBV6-1 to TRBJ1-4; D unresolved. Trimming took 4 bases from V and 3 from J, leaving 12 bases between them. Germline values: CDR1 MNHNS, CDR2 SASEGT. CDR3 length equals 15 residues. CDR3 loop: CASSGPTPPNEKLFF. In nucleotides, the CDR3 is TGTGCCAGCAGTGGTCCCACCCCCCCTAATGAAAAACTGTTTTTT.

The CDR3 region has the DNA TGTGCCAGCAGTCCCACCAGAGGTAAGGCAGAGACCCAGTACTTC. The encoded protein is CASSPTRGKAETQYF. The chain has TRBV5-6 and TRBJ2-5; D remains unclear. Trimming took off 5 bases at V and 4 bases at J, with 18 bases between the two ends. The CDR3 is 15 amino acids. Germline V gene data show CDR1 as SGHDT and CDR2 as YYEEEE.

The CDR3 DNA follows: TGCGCCAGCAGCCAAGTCGGCCTAGGGCAAAGCGAGCAGTACTTC. It codes for CASSQVGLGQSEQYF. The chain uses TRBV4-3 and TRBJ2-7, with D uncertain. The V end was cut by 1 base, the J end by 6 bases, with 16 bases between. Germline CDR1 LGHNA, CDR2 YSLEER. The CDR3 loop spans 15 amino acids.

V usage is TRBV5-1 and J usage is TRBJ2-5; 11 nucleotides line up with TRBD1. Germline CDR1 is SGHRS and CDR2 is YFSETQ. This CDR3 is built from 15 residues. The J segment lost 5 bases and the V segment lost 4 bases, leaving 7 bases of the junction unmatched. Written as DNA, the CDR3 is TGCGCCAGCAGCCACGGACAGGGGGCCGAGGAGACCCAGTACTTC. Translated: CASSHGQGAEETQYF.

The CDR3 sequence: CASSLPGLGTDTQYF. Here the CDR3 DNA reads TGTGCCAGCAGTCTCCCGGGACTAGGGACAGATACGCAGTATTTT. J is TRBJ2-3 and V is TRBV28; 8 positions match TRBD2. The CDR3 consists of 15 residues. Unmatched junction bases numbered 7, after V lost 5 bases and J lost 3 bases. Germline loops: CDR1 MDHEN, CDR2 SYDVKM.

This clone was found once. This sequence joins TRBV5-6 and TRBJ1-5; the D gene is possibly TRBD1 (6 bases). Germline V gene lookup returns CDR1 SGHDT and CDR2 YYEEEE. The CDR3 has 15 residues. V was cut by 4 bases and J by 5 bases, with 16 bases left in between. The CDR3 loop is CASSETGRGDQPQHF. DNA for the CDR3: TGTGCCAGCAGCGAGACAGGCCGGGGCGATCAGCCCCAGCATTTT.

In its sample, this clone was seen once. The genes are TRBV7-9 and TRBJ2-3; the D gene is possibly TRBD2 (5 bases). This CDR3 comprises 12 residues. In germline, CDR1 is SEHNR, CDR2 FQNEAQ (reference sequence). Trimming pared 3 bases from V and 13 bases from J, leaving 14 bases between. CDR3 in amino acids: CASSFYPAGEYF. In nucleotides, the CDR3 is TGTGCCAGCAGCTTTTACCCCGCCGGGGAGTATTTT. Together with reference TRBV7-9 and TRBJ2-3, the CDR3 gives the full variable domain: DTGVSQNPRHKITKRGQNVTFRCDPISEHNRLYWYRQTLGQGPEFLTYFQNEAQLEKSRLLSDRFSAERPKGSFSTLEIQRTEQGDSAMYLCASSFYPAGEYFGPGTRLTVL.

This rearrangement joins TRBV11-2 to TRBJ2-1; D is ambiguous. CDR1 and CDR2 (germline): SGHAT, FQNNGV. Trimming took off 8 bases at V and 2 bases at J, with 13 bases between the two ends. CDR3 length: 14 residues. This chain's CDR3 is CASLVTGPYNEQFF. CDR3 in DNA: TGTGCCAGCCTCGTGACGGGTCCCTACAATGAGCAGTTCTTC.

The chain uses TRBV7-3 and TRBJ2-2, with TRBD1 identical over 8 bases. V shed 5 bases and J 7 bases; nucleotides not matched to a gene: 6. The CDR3 extends over 14 amino acids. The V gene's germline CDR1 is SGHTA and CDR2 FQGTGA. CDR3 amino acids: CASSATGQVGELFF. CDR3 sequence (DNA): TGTGCCAGCAGCGCGACGGGACAGGTCGGGGAGCTGTTTTTT.

The chain couples TRBV5-6 to TRBJ1-2; no definite D call. Trimming took off 1 base at V and 7 bases at J, with 14 bases between the two ends. This CDR3 has 14 residues. CDR1 and CDR2 from the germline V gene are SGHDT and YYEEEE. CDR3 DNA sequence: TGTGCCAGCAGCTTGTTCACACGGCTTAGTGGCTACACCTTC. Translation gives CASSLFTRLSGYTF.